This T cell receptor beta chain emerged from a study of Ad26.COV2.S vaccination and SARS-CoV-2 variants. About this clone: Its cognate antigen is unknown.

Findings of the study overall: Analytic work on TCR breadth and depth might have understated the full extent of total T cell responses. Responses of spike-specific T cells (both CD8+ and CD4+) reportedly showed substantial breadth after vaccination. Individuals receiving vaccine had higher spike-specific TCR breadth than placebo recipients did.

Germline-derived CDR1 and CDR2 are KGHSH and LQKENI. V was trimmed by 8 bases and J by 4 bases, leaving 17 bases between them. The CDR3 runs to 14 residues. As to treatment: roughly 18 received Ad26.COV2.S at low or high dose, single or two shots; about five received placebo; per-sample allocation not given. The investigators took samples on day 63 after the first vaccine or placebo injection. Sequencing was performed with immunoSEQ multiplex PCR; in TCRdb, only in-frame clones are kept and a portion is missing. In the table there are 450,000 to 550,000 clones, around 89% of which are singletons. The chain uses TRBV18 and TRBJ1-1; D is ambiguous. The sample here was peripheral blood, taken in a trial of Ad26.COV2.S vaccine versus placebo. The TCR sequence derives from a person between 18 and 65 years old who received the Ad26.COV2.S COVID-19 vaccine or a placebo. The DNA of the CDR3 is TGTGCCAGCACAGCCCTAGGAGGGCTCACTGAAGCTTTCTTT. Translated, it gives CASTALGGLTEAFF.